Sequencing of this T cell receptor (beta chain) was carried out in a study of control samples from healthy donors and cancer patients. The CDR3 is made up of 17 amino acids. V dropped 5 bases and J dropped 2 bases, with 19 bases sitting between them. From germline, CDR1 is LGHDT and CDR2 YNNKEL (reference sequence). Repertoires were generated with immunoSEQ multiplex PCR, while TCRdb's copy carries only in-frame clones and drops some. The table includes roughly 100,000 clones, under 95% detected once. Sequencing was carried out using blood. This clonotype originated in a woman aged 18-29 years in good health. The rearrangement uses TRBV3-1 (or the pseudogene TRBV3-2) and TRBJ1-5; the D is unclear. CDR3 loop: CASSKNGISGGNQPQHF. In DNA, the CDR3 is TGTGCCAGCAGCAAAAACGGGATCTCAGGCGGCAATCAGCCCCAGCATTTT.